The entry below gives a single T cell receptor beta chain sequence along with its context. Every subset's genomic DNA went evenly onto several immunoSEQ plates. TCRdb's table, derived via immunoSEQ multiplex PCR, lists solely in-frame clones and lacks some. The sample has around 1,000,000 clones, roughly 80% seen once; the top ten hold 0.89%. The record originates from a study of shared clonotypes between healthy human individuals. The CDR3 totals 15 residues. Germline loops: CDR1 SGHTA, CDR2 FQGNSA. Trimming removed 5 bases from V and 4 bases from J; junction bases left unmatched: 6. From CD4+ cells came CD45RA+ naive and CD45RA-negative memory subsets.

The rearrangement uses TRBV7-2 and TRBJ1-5; 9 positions agree with TRBD1. The sequencing input was memory CD4+ T cells from PBMCs. Subset defined: CD45RA-negative fraction. The sequence came from a man between 18 and 29 years old in good health. Some clones in this sample may be carry-over from other donors' samples. The DNA for the CDR3 is TGTGCCAGCAGCCCTCGGACAGGGGATAATCAGCCCCAGCATTTT. Translated, it gives CASSPRTGDNQPQHF.